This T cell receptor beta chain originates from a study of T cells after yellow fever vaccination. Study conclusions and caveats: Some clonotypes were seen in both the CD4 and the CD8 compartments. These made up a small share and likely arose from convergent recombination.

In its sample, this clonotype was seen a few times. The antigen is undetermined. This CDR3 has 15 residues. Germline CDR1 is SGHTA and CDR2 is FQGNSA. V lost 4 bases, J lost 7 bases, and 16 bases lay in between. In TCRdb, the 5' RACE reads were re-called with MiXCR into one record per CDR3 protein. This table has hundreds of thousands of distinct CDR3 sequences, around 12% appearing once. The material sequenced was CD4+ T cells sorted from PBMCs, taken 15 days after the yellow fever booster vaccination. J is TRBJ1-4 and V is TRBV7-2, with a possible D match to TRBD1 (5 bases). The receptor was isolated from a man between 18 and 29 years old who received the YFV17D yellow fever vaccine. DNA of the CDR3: TGTGCCAGCAGCTGGAGGTTGTCGGGGGGTGAAAAACTGTTTTTT. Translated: CASSWRLSGGEKLFF.